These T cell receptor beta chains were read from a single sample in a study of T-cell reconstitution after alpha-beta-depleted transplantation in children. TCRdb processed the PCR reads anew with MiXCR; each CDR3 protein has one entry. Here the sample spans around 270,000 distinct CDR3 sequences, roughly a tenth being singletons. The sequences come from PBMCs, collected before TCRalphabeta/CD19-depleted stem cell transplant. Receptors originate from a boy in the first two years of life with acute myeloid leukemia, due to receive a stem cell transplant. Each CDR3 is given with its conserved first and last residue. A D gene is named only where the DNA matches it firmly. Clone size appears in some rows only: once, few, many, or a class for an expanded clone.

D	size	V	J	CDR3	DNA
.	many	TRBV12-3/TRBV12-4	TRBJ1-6	CASSRQAYNSPLHF	TGTGCCAGCAGTCGACAGGCTTATAATTCACCCCTCCACTTT
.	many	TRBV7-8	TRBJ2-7	CASVGGTYEQYF	TGTGCCAGCGTCGGGGGTACCTACGAGCAGTACTTC
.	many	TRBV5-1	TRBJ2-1	CASSLIGPSSYNEQFF	TGCGCCAGCAGCTTGATAGGTCCCAGCTCCTACAATGAGCAGTTCTTC
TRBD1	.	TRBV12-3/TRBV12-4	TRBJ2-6	CASTWTGGGANVLTF	TGTGCCAGCACCTGGACAGGGGGGGGGGCCAACGTCCTGACTTTC
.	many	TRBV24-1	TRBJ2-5	CATRGDNQETQYF	TGTGCCACCAGGGGGGACAACCAAGAGACCCAGTACTTC
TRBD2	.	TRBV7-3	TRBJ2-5	CASSLKLAEDQETQYF	TGTGCCAGCAGCTTAAAACTAGCGGAAGACCAAGAGACCCAGTACTTC
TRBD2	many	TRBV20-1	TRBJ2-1	CSARETSGRAFNEQFF	TGCAGTGCTAGAGAAACTAGCGGGAGGGCCTTCAATGAGCAGTTCTTC
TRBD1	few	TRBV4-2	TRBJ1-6	CASSQGDRGRGTYNSPLHF	TGTGCCAGCAGCCAAGGGGACAGGGGGAGAGGTACCTATAATTCACCCCTCCACTTT
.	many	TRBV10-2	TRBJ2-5	CASPRIQETQYF	TGCGCCAGCCCGAGGATTCAAGAGACCCAGTACTTC
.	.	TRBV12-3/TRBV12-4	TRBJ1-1	CASSGDFEAFF	TGTGCCAGCAGCGGGGACTTTGAAGCTTTCTTT
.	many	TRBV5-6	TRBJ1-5	CASSQEPYSNQPQHF	TGTGCCAGCAGCCAGGAGCCTTATAGCAATCAGCCCCAGCATTTT
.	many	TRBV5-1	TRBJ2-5	CASSLGQAKETQYF	TGCGCCAGCAGCTTGGGGCAGGCTAAAGAGACCCAGTACTTC
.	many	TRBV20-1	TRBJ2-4	CSASARRTAKNIQYF	TGCAGTGCTAGTGCCCGCAGGACCGCCAAAAACATTCAGTACTTC
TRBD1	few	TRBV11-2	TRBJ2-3	CASSPGAPGGSLTDTQYF	TGTGCCAGCAGCCCCGGAGCCCCAGGGGGCTCTCTCACAGATACGCAGTATTTT
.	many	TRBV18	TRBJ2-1	CASSPQGPQDNEQFF	TGTGCCAGCTCGCCACAGGGCCCGCAGGACAATGAGCAGTTCTTC
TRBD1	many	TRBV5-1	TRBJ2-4	CASSPPGTGNRAKNIQYF	TGCGCCAGCAGCCCCCCCGGGACAGGGAATAGGGCCAAAAACATTCAGTACTTC
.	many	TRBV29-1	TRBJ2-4	CSVALYSGPIAKNIQYF	TGCAGCGTTGCCCTTTACAGCGGTCCTATAGCCAAAAACATTCAGTACTTC
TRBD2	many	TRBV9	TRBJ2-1	CASSVAGLAVDEQFF	TGTGCCAGCAGCGTAGCCGGACTAGCCGTCGATGAGCAGTTCTTC
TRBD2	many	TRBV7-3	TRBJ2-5	CASSLIGPSGGKETQYF	TGTGCCAGCAGCTTAATAGGTCCGAGCGGGGGCAAAGAGACCCAGTACTTC
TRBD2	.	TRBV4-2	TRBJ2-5	CASSQLWEGQETQYF	TGTGCCAGCAGCCAGTTGTGGGAGGGCCAGGAGACCCAGTACTTC
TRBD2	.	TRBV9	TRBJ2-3	CASSVERTSGGSDTQYF	TGTGCCAGCAGCGTAGAGCGGACTAGCGGGGGGTCAGATACGCAGTATTTT
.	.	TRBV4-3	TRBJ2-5	CASSQDQALGETQYF	TGCGCCAGCAGCCAAGATCAGGCATTGGGGGAGACCCAGTACTTC
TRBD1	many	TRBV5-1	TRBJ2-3	CASSSTRSGTATDTQYF	TGCGCCAGCAGCTCAACCCGCTCCGGGACAGCCACAGATACGCAGTATTTT
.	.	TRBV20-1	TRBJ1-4	CSAVGEDEKLFF	TGCAGTGCTGTTGGGGAGGATGAAAAACTGTTTTTT
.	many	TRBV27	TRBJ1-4	CASFRWACRKLFF	TGTGCCAGCTTTCGGTGGGCTTGCAGGAAACTGTTTTTT
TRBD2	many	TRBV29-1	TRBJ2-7	CSASSGFTYEQYF	TGCAGCGCTTCTAGCGGGTTTACCTACGAGCAGTACTTC
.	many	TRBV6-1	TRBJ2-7	CASMGTYEQYF	TGTGCCAGCATGGGGACCTACGAGCAGTACTTC
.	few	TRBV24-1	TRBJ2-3	CATSDRRGSPTDTQYF	TGTGCCACCAGTGATCGGAGAGGGAGCCCCACAGATACGCAGTATTTT
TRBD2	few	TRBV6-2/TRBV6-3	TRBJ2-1	CASSYGASGYNEQFF	TGTGCCAGCAGTTACGGCGCTAGCGGGTACAATGAGCAGTTCTTC
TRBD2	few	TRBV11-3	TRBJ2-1	CASSPTGTSGMNEQFF	TGTGCCAGCAGCCCGACCGGGACTAGCGGGATGAATGAGCAGTTCTTC
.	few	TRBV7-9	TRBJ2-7	CASSQNRGKPYEQYF	TGTGCCAGCAGCCAAAATAGGGGGAAGCCCTACGAGCAGTACTTC
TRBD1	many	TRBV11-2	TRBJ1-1	CASSLQGDTEAFF	TGTGCCAGCAGTCTACAGGGGGACACTGAAGCTTTCTTT
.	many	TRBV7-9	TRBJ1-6	CASSRPGTGNSPLHF	TGTGCCAGCAGCAGACCCGGGACTGGGAATTCACCCCTCCACTTT